The 28 T cell receptor beta chains reported below all come from one sample, sequenced in a study of T cell responses to AZD1222 COVID-19 vaccine. Sequenced by immunoSEQ multiplex PCR; TCRdb stores in-frame clones only, minus some. The table records 100,000 to 130,000 clones, roughly 87% of them present only once. The sample consisted of peripheral blood, taken on day 0 of AZD1222 vaccination. The receptors shown here come from an adult in good health.

The chain links TRBV30 to TRBJ1-5; D is undetermined. In germline, CDR1 is GTSNPN, CDR2 SVGIG (reference sequence). The V gene lost 0 bases and the J gene lost 4 bases, with 7 bases spanning the gap. The CDR3 spans 13 residues. The CDR3, as DNA: TGTGCCTGGAGTGTACAAGTTAATCAGCCCCAGCATTTT. Its translation is CAWSVQVNQPQHF.

This clone has just a few counts. The CDR3, as DNA: TGTGCCAGCAGGCCCGGGAGTAGCAATCAGCCCCAGCATTTT. Residues: CASRPGSSNQPQHF. The chain recombines TRBV27 with TRBJ1-5; unclear D gene. V was pared by 6 bases and J by 0 bases, with 9 bases between. Germline CDR1 and CDR2: MNHEY and SMNVEV (reference sequence). The CDR3 spans 14 residues.

The chain carries TRBV4-3 and TRBJ1-1; 7 nucleotides align to TRBD1. Germline-derived CDR1 and CDR2 are LGHNA and YSLEER. The CDR3 runs to 13 residues. The junction had 4 bases not matched to a gene; V was cut back by 5 bases and J by 4 bases. The CDR3 is CASSYDRATEAFF. CDR3 nucleotide sequence: TGCGCCAGCAGCTATGACAGGGCCACTGAAGCTTTCTTT.

The chain carries TRBV11-3 and TRBJ2-1, with 10 bases identical to TRBD1. V was clipped by 4 bases and J by 4 bases; unmatched bases: 4. The CDR3 has 15 amino acids. In germline, CDR1 is SGHNT, CDR2 YENEEA. CDR3 bases: TGTGCCAGCAGCTCCGGGACAGGGGTGTACAATGAGCAGTTCTTC. Translating gives CASSSGTGVYNEQFF. Supplemented by reference TRBV11-3 and TRBJ2-1, the full variable domain reads EAGVVQSPRYKIIEKKQPVAFWCNPISGHNTLYWYLQNLGQGPELLIRYENEEAVDDSQLPKDRFSAERLKGVDSTLKIQPAELGDSAVYLCASSSGTGVYNEQFFGPGTRLTVL.

This clone appeared once. The chain combines TRBV6-5 with TRBJ2-2, with D uncertain. The CDR3 covers 11 residues. CDR1 and CDR2 from the germline V gene are MNHEY and SVGAGI. V dropped 8 bases and J dropped 8 bases, with 9 bases sitting between them. CDR3 sequence: CASQPTGELFF. CDR3 DNA: TGTGCCAGCCAACCAACAGGGGAGCTGTTTTTT.

The genes are TRBV7-2 and TRBJ2-3; D possibly corresponds to TRBD2 (5 bases). V was shortened by 4 bases and J by 0 bases, with 11 bases between the two germline ends. This CDR3 is built from 15 residues. Germline V gene data show CDR1 as SGHTA and CDR2 as FQGNSA. DNA for the CDR3: TGTGCCAGCAGCTCGGGAACTATTAGCACAGATACGCAGTATTTT. Amino acids: CASSSGTISTDTQYF. Full variable domain (missing parts from reference TRBV7-2 and TRBJ2-3): GAGVSQSPSNKVTEKGKDVELRCDPISGHTALYWYRQSLGQGLEFLIYFQGNSAPDKSGLPSDRFSAERTGGSVSTLTIQRTQQEDSAVYLCASSSGTISTDTQYFGPGTRLTVL.

The chain carries TRBV5-5 and TRBJ1-1; a weak D match, TRBD1 (6 bases). The CDR3 totals 15 residues. From germline, CDR1 is SGHKS and CDR2 YYEKEE (reference sequence). With 4 bases removed from V and 5 bases from J, the gap between germline ends came to 18 bases. CDR3: CASSVPVGARTEAFF. The CDR3 DNA is TGTGCCAGCAGCGTACCGGTGGGGGCGCGGACTGAAGCTTTCTTT.

The chain uses TRBV27 and TRBJ2-1; the D gene is possibly TRBD2 (5 bases). This CDR3 comprises 15 residues. Between the trimmed V and J ends, which lost 2 bases and 7 bases, there was a span of 15 bases. Germline CDR1 reads MNHEY; CDR2 reads SMNVEV (reference sequence). The CDR3 protein is CASSLDYGKGNEQFF. The CDR3 nucleotides read TGTGCCAGCAGTTTAGATTACGGGAAAGGGAATGAGCAGTTCTTC.

The chain links TRBV21-1 to TRBJ2-3. TRBV21-1 is an annotated pseudogene. This CDR3 is 17 amino acids long. CDR3 DNA: TGTGCCAGCAGCAAAGACCCGATGGGGGGCTTCGGAAATACGCAGTATTTT. Protein product: CASSKDPMGGFGNTQYF.

The rearrangement links TRBV7-9 to TRBJ1-5; possible D gene TRBD1, 6 bases. This CDR3 has 14 residues. Trimming cost V 3 bases and J 3 bases, with 9 bases left between them. Germline CDR1 reads SEHNR; CDR2 reads FQNEAQ (reference sequence). The CDR3 is CASSFSGVNQPQHF. The DNA of the CDR3 is TGTGCCAGCAGCTTCTCAGGGGTCAATCAGCCCCAGCATTTT.

The rearrangement links TRBV4-3 to TRBJ1-4; D is unclear. Deletions cut 0 bases from V and 8 bases from J, with 10 bases between. The length of the CDR3 is 14 residues. Per the germline V gene, CDR1 is LGHNA and CDR2 is YSLEER. CDR3 in DNA: TGCGCCAGCAGCCAAGAAGTGCCCGCGGAAAAACTGTTTTTT. It codes for CASSQEVPAEKLFF.

The rearrangement joins TRBV2 to TRBJ1-1; no definite D call. The CDR3 runs 13 residues. Germline CDR1 SNHLY, CDR2 FYNNEI. V was cut by 7 bases and J by 6 bases, with 15 bases left in between. This CDR3 is CASNGRAGAEAFF. Here the CDR3 DNA reads TGTGCCAGCAATGGAAGGGCGGGCGCTGAAGCTTTCTTT.

J is TRBJ1-1 and V is TRBV5-5; weak D call: TRBD1 (6 bases). The CDR3 loop spans 15 amino acids. Germline V gene sequence: CDR1 SGHKS, CDR2 YYEKEE (reference sequence). V lost 4 bases to trimming and J lost 3 bases, with 16 bases between them. For the CDR3, the DNA is TGTGCCAGCAGCCCGACCTCAAGGGGGGACACTGAAGCTTTCTTT. It encodes CASSPTSRGDTEAFF.

This chain joins TRBV5-4 and TRBJ1-1; TRBD1 agrees at 7 bases. Trimming at V came to 4 bases and at J to 10 bases, leaving 10 bases not matched to a gene. The CDR3 runs to 13 residues. Per the germline V gene, CDR1 is SGHNT and CDR2 is YYREEE (reference sequence). The CDR3 is CASSAGQAVGAFF. The CDR3 nucleotides read TGTGCCAGCAGCGCAGGACAGGCTGTGGGAGCTTTCTTT. Full variable domain (missing parts from reference TRBV5-4 and TRBJ1-1): ETGVTQSPTHLIKTRGQQVTLRCSSQSGHNTVSWYQQALGQGPQFIFQYYREEENGRGNFPPRFSGLQFPNYSSELNVNALELDDSALYLCASSAGQAVGAFFGQGTRLTVV.

The gene calls are TRBV5-6 and TRBJ2-1; TRBD1 matches at 8 bases. This CDR3 is 16 amino acids long. Germline CDR1 is SGHDT and CDR2 is YYEEEE. The V and J ends lost 4 bases and 3 bases, in that order; junction bases with no gene match: 9. The CDR3 DNA is TGTGCCAGCAGCGCAAAGTGGACAGGGCACTACAATGAGCAGTTCTTC. Translating gives CASSAKWTGHYNEQFF.

A single count supports this clone. The chain uses TRBV7-8 and TRBJ2-7; D ambiguous. V was cut by 1 base and J by 12 bases, with 16 bases left in between. The CDR3 runs to 13 residues. CDR1 is SGHVS and CDR2 is FQNEAQ in the germline V gene. Written as DNA, the CDR3 is TGTGCCAGCAGCTTAGGTCCTCAAATCGATTTGTACTTC. It is translated as CASSLGPQIDLYF.

The rearrangement uses TRBV20-1 and TRBJ1-2, with unresolved D. V was trimmed by 3 bases and J by 4 bases, leaving 15 bases between them. The CDR3 consists of 14 residues. The germline V gene has CDR1 DFQATT and CDR2 SNEGSKA (reference sequence). This CDR3 is CSASALRLSYGYTF. The CDR3, as DNA: TGCAGTGCTAGTGCGCTTCGACTGAGCTATGGCTACACCTTC.

The chain has TRBV13 and TRBJ2-1, with 9 bases aligning to TRBD1. This CDR3 contains 17 residues. Losses at the gene ends were 10 bases for V and 10 bases for J; bases not matched to a gene: 23. Looked up from germline, CDR1 is PRHDT and CDR2 is FYEKMQ (reference sequence). The CDR3, as DNA: TGTGCCACCCTAGACAAAGGAGGGACAGGGAATATCAGGGAGCAGTTCTTC. This encodes CATLDKGGTGNIREQFF.

The chain has TRBV30 and TRBJ1-3; D not resolved. V lost 2 bases and J 2 bases, leaving 7 bases between the germline ends. The CDR3 length is 13 residues. CDR1 and CDR2 from the germline V gene are GTSNPN and SVGIG (reference sequence). The DNA of the CDR3 is TGTGCCTGGAGTTCGAGGACTGGAAACACCATATATTTT. Translated: CAWSSRTGNTIYF. Based on the CDR3 plus reference TRBV30 and TRBJ1-3, the full variable domain is SQTIHQWPATLVQPVGSPLSLECTVEGTSNPNLYWYRQAAGRGLQLLFYSVGIGQISSEVPQNLSASRPQDRQFILSSKKLLLSDSGFYLCAWSSRTGNTIYFGEGSWLTVV.

The chain couples TRBV10-3 to TRBJ1-2, with D hard to call. Germline CDR1 reads ENHRY; CDR2 reads SYGVKD. This CDR3 contains 12 residues. Trimming left V 11 bases short and J 4 bases short, with 14 bases between. The CDR3 DNA reads TGTGCCTCCAAGGCGGGCCTCTATGGCTACACCTTC. Translation gives CASKAGLYGYTF.

The chain carries TRBV7-9 and TRBJ1-2; 9 nucleotides agree with TRBD1. CDR1 and CDR2 from the germline V gene are SEHNR and FQNEAQ (reference sequence). The CDR3 sequence is 15 residues long. V lost 5 bases, J lost 4 bases, and 8 bases stayed unmatched. The CDR3 sequence: CASSRPGTGSYGYTF. Here the CDR3 DNA reads TGTGCCAGCAGCCGTCCCGGGACAGGGTCCTATGGCTACACCTTC. Full variable domain (outside the CDR3, taken from reference TRBV7-9 and TRBJ1-2): DTGVSQNPRHKITKRGQNVTFRCDPISEHNRLYWYRQTLGQGPEFLTYFQNEAQLEKSRLLSDRFSAERPKGSFSTLEIQRTEQGDSAMYLCASSRPGTGSYGYTFGSGTRLTVV.

The rearrangement links TRBV7-8 to TRBJ1-2, with 7 bases lining up with TRBD1. The ends lost 5 bases at V and 1 base at J; junction bases unmatched: 4. The CDR3 loop spans 14 amino acids. Germline values: CDR1 SGHVS, CDR2 FQNEAQ. CDR3 nucleotides: TGTGCCAGCAGCGAATCAGGGGGTAACTATGGCTACACCTTC. Translation gives CASSESGGNYGYTF.

The chain has TRBV4-3 and TRBJ2-4; unclear D gene. The CDR3 length is 15 residues. Trimming stripped 0 bases from V and 6 bases from J, with 12 bases between. Germline loops: CDR1 LGHNA, CDR2 YSLEER. The CDR3 protein is CASSQDERVGNIQYF. CDR3 in DNA: TGCGCCAGCAGCCAAGATGAACGCGTGGGAAACATTCAGTACTTC.

The chain employs TRBV12-3 or TRBV12-4 and TRBJ2-2, with TRBD2 matching over 8 bases. J gave up 6 bases and V 4 bases, and 1 base lay outside the gene matches. This CDR3 is built from 13 residues. DNA of the CDR3: TGTGCCAGCAGTTCGGGACTAGCCGGGGAGCTGTTTTTT. Residues: CASSSGLAGELFF.

The CDR3 sequence is CASSQVATGGNSPLHF. In nucleotides, the CDR3 is TGTGCCAGCAGCCAAGTAGCGACAGGGGGAAATTCACCCCTCCACTTT. The chain carries TRBV3-1 (or the pseudogene TRBV3-2) and TRBJ1-6; 9 bases fit TRBD1. V lost 1 base to trimming and J lost 7 bases; unmatched junction nucleotides: 5. CDR1 and CDR2 from the germline V gene are LGHDT and YNNKEL (reference sequence). CDR3 size: 16 residues.

The chain recombines TRBV9 with TRBJ1-6, with a weak D call TRBD1 (6 bases). This CDR3 is built from 20 residues. Germline assignment: CDR1 SGDLS and CDR2 YYNGEE. V was cut by 4 bases and J by 0 bases, with 23 bases left in between. CDR3 sequence: CASSSEGGPQATSYNSPLHF. CDR3 nucleotides: TGTGCCAGCAGCTCCGAGGGGGGGCCGCAAGCAACCTCCTATAATTCACCCCTCCACTTT.

This rearrangement joins TRBV2 to TRBJ1-4; D ambiguous. V dropped 2 bases and J dropped 7 bases, with 20 bases sitting between them. The V gene's germline CDR1 is SNHLY and CDR2 FYNNEI. The CDR3 sequence is 17 residues long. The CDR3 nucleotides are TGTGCCAGCAGTGAACTGCTGGTGGTTTTACGAAGTGAAAAACTGTTTTTT. Translation: CASSELLVVLRSEKLFF. Drawing the rest from reference TRBV2 and TRBJ1-4, the complete variable domain is EPEVTQTPSHQVTQMGQEVILRCVPISNHLYFYWYRQILGQKVEFLVSFYNNEISEKSEIFDDQFSVERPDGSNFTLKIRSTKLEDSAMYFCASSELLVVLRSEKLFFGSGTQLSVL.

V and J are TRBV6-2 or TRBV6-3 and TRBJ1-1, with D perhaps TRBD1 (5 bases). Germline assignment: CDR1 MNHEY and CDR2 SVGEGT. The CDR3 extends over 14 amino acids. V was clipped by 5 bases and J by 5 bases, with 15 bases between them. The CDR3 DNA reads TGTGCCAGCAGTCTCCTTCGGGGGTATACTGAAGCTTTCTTT. Translation gives CASSLLRGYTEAFF.